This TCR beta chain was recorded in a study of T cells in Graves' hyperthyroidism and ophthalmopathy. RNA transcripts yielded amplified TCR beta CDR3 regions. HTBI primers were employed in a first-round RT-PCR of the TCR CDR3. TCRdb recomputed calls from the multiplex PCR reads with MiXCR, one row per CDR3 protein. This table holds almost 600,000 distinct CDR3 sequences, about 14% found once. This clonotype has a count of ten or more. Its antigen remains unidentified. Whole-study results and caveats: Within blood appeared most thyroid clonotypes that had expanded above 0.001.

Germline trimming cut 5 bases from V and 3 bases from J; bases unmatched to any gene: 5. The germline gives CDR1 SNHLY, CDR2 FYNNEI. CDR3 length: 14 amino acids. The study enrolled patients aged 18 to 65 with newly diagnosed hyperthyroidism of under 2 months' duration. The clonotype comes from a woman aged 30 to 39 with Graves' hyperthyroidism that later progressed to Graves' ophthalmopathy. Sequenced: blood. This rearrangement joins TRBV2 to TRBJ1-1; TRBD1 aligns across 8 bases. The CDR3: CASSTGGWDTEAFF. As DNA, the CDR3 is TGTGCCAGCAGTACAGGGGGGTGGGACACTGAAGCTTTCTTT. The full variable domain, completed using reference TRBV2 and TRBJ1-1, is EPEVTQTPSHQVTQMGQEVILRCVPISNHLYFYWYRQILGQKVEFLVSFYNNEISEKSEIFDDQFSVERPDGSNFTLKIRSTKLEDSAMYFCASSTGGWDTEAFFGQGTRLTVV.